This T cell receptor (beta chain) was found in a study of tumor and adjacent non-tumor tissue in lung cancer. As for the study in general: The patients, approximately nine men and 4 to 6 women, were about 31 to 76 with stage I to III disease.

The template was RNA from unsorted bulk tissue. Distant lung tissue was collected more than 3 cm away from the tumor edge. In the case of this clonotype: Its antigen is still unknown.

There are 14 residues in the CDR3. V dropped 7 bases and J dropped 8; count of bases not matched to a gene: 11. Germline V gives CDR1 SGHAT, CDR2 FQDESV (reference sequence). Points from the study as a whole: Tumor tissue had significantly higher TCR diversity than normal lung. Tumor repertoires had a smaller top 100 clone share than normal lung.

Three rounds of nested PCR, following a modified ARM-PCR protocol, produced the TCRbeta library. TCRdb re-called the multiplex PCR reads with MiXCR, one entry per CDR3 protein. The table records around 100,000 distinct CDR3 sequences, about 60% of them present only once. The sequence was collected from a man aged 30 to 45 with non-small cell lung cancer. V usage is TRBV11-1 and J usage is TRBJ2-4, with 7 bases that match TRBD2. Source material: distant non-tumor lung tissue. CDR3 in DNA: TGTGCCAGCAATACCGGGAGGCTTCCCTACATTCAGTACTTC. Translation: CASNTGRLPYIQYF.